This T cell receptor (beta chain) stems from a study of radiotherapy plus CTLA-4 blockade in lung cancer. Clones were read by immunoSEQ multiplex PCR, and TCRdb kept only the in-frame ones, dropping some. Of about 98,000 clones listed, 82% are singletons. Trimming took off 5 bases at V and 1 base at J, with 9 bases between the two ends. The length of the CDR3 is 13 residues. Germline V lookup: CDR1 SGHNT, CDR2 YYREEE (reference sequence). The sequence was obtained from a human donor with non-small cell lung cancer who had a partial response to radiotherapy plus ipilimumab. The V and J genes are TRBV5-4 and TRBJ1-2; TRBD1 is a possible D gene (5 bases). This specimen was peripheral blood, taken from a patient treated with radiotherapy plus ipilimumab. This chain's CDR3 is CASRSGGNYGYTF. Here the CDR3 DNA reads TGTGCCAGCAGGTCGGGGGGTAACTATGGCTACACCTTC.